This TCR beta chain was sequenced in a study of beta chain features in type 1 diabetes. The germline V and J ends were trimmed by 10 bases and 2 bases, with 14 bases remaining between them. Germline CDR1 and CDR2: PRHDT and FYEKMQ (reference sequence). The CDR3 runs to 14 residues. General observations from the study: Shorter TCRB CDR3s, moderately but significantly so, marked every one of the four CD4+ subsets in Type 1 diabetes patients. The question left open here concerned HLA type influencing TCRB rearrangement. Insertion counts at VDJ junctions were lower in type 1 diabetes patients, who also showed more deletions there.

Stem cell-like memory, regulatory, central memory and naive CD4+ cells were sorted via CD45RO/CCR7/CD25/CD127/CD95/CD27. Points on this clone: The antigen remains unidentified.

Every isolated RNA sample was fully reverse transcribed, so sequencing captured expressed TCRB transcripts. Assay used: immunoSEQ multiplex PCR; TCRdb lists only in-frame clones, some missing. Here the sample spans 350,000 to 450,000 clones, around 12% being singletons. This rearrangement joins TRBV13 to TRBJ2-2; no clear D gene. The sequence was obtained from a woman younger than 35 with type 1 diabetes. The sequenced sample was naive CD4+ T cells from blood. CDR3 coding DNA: TGTGCCACCTCGGTCTCTGATAACACCGGGGAGCTGTTTTTT. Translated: CATSVSDNTGELFF.